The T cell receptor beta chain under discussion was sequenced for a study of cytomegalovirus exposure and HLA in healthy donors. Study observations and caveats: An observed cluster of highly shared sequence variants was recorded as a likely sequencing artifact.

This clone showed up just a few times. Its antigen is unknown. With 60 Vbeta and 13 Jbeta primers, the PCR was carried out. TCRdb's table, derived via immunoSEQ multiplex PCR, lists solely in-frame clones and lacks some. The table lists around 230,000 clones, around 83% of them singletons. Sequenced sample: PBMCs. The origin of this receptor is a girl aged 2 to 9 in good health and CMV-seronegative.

Here the CDR3 DNA reads TGTGCCAGCAGCTTAGATGGGCCGGTGACAGGAAATGGCTACACCTTC. Protein product: CASSLDGPVTGNGYTF. This chain links TRBV7-9 with TRBJ1-2; D is perhaps TRBD1 (6 bases). The CDR3 is 16 amino acids. Trimming stripped 1 base from V and 6 bases from J, with 18 bases between. Per the germline V gene, CDR1 is SEHNR and CDR2 is FQNEAQ (reference sequence).